These 23 T cell receptor beta chains were all obtained from the same sample, sequenced in a study of blood T cell repertoires in COVID-19. The data were produced by immunoSEQ multiplex PCR, yet TCRdb's version contains in-frame clones alone and is incomplete. The sample consists of over 120,000 clones, 80% to 90% of them appearing once. The sequenced material came from peripheral blood. The receptors come from a man between 60 and 75 years old with active or convalescent COVID-19.

In regard to this clone: The identical CDR3 is also encoded by other nucleotide sequences in the sample. The chain carries TRBV7-2 and TRBJ2-5; a weak D match, TRBD1 (5 bases). Germline assignment: CDR1 SGHTA and CDR2 FQGNSA. The CDR3 length is 13 residues. V lost 5 bases, J lost 5 bases, and 12 bases lay in between. CDR3 bases: TGTGCCAGCAGCCTAGGGGCTGGGGAGACCCAGTACTTC. Its protein is CASSLGAGETQYF.

The chain has TRBV7-9 and TRBJ1-1, with no clear D. With 3 bases removed from V and 1 base from J, the gap between germline ends came to 6 bases. CDR1 SEHNR and CDR2 FQNEAQ come from the germline V gene (reference sequence). The CDR3 loop spans 13 amino acids. The CDR3 spells CASSFLSNTEAFF. CDR3 nucleotide sequence: TGTGCCAGCAGCTTTCTTTCGAACACTGAAGCTTTCTTT. The full variable domain, rest sourced from reference TRBV7-9 and TRBJ1-1, is DTGVSQNPRHKITKRGQNVTFRCDPISEHNRLYWYRQTLGQGPEFLTYFQNEAQLEKSRLLSDRFSAERPKGSFSTLEIQRTEQGDSAMYLCASSFLSNTEAFFGQGTRLTVV.

The chain is built from TRBV4-1 and TRBJ1-2; D possibly corresponds to TRBD1 (6 bases). There are 15 residues in the CDR3. The germline gives CDR1 MGHRA, CDR2 YSYEKL. V was pared by 0 bases and J by 1 base, with 9 bases between. CDR3 in DNA: TGCGCCAGCAGCCAAGATACAGGGATTAACTATGGCTACACCTTC. The encoded protein is CASSQDTGINYGYTF.

The chain has TRBV19 and TRBJ2-5; TRBD1 matches at 8 bases. Trimming at V came to 3 bases and at J to 3 bases, leaving 12 bases not matched to a gene. Germline CDR1 and CDR2: LNHDA and SQIVND (reference sequence). The length of the CDR3 is 17 residues. The CDR3 loop reads CASSIGADRAREETQYF. As DNA, the CDR3 is TGTGCCAGTAGTATTGGGGCGGACAGGGCCAGGGAAGAGACCCAGTACTTC.

V is TRBV30 and J is TRBJ2-7, with D perhaps TRBD2 (6 bases). This CDR3 is 13 amino acids long. V shed 2 bases and J shed 1 base, with 9 bases lying between them. Germline loops: CDR1 GTSNPN, CDR2 SVGIG (reference sequence). DNA for the CDR3: TGTGCCTGGAGTCGTGGACTATCCTACGAGCAGTACGTC. Its translation is CAWSRGLSYEQYV.

The chain has TRBV19 and TRBJ1-5, with no clear D. The CDR3 spans 15 residues. The ends were cut back, 8 bases at V and 0 bases at J, with 14 bases in the middle. In germline, CDR1 is LNHDA, CDR2 SQIVND (reference sequence). Here the CDR3 DNA reads TGTGCCAGTCGAATTGGGCAGAATAGCAATCAGCCCCAGCATTTT. As protein: CASRIGQNSNQPQHF.

This chain connects TRBV6-5 to TRBJ2-1; D ambiguous. This CDR3 is 15 amino acids long. Germline CDR1 is MNHEY and CDR2 is SVGAGI. Trimming left V 4 bases short and J 5 bases short, with 15 bases between. CDR3 region: CASSSHSVSNNEQFF. CDR3 DNA sequence: TGTGCCAGCAGTTCCCATAGTGTGTCCAACAATGAGCAGTTCTTC.

V usage is TRBV7-9 and J usage is TRBJ1-2; TRBD1 matches 7 bases. V shed 4 bases, J shed 6 bases, and the junction held 14 bases outside the gene matches. From germline, CDR1 is SEHNR and CDR2 FQNEAQ (reference sequence). This CDR3 is 16 amino acids long. The CDR3 here is CASSYGTWDSNHGYTF. In DNA, the CDR3 is TGTGCCAGCAGCTATGGAACGTGGGACAGCAATCATGGCTACACCTTC.

The genes are TRBV18 and TRBJ1-1; D is ambiguous. Deletions cut 3 bases from V and 3 bases from J, with 8 bases between. The CDR3 is made up of 13 amino acids. CDR1 and CDR2 from the germline V gene are KGHSH and LQKENI. CDR3 amino acids: CASSPGGDTEAFF. CDR3 coding DNA: TGTGCCAGCTCACCGGGCGGGGACACTGAAGCTTTCTTT.

The V call is TRBV4-1, the J call TRBJ1-5; 7 positions match TRBD1. The trim removed 4 bases at V and 4 bases at J, leaving 10 bases unmatched. The germline gives CDR1 MGHRA, CDR2 YSYEKL. The CDR3 contains 16 residues. CDR3 sequence reads: CASSPPKATGNQPQHF. The CDR3 DNA follows: TGCGCCAGCAGCCCCCCGAAAGCGACAGGGAATCAGCCCCAGCATTTT.

The chain employs TRBV7-9 and TRBJ1-1; a weak D match, TRBD1 (6 bases). This CDR3 contains 12 residues. V was cut by 5 bases and J by 7 bases, with 11 bases left in between. CDR1 and CDR2 (germline): SEHNR, FQNEAQ (reference sequence). CDR3 protein: CASSRDRIEAFF. DNA of the CDR3: TGTGCCAGCAGCAGAGACAGGATTGAAGCTTTCTTT.

This chain connects TRBV9 to TRBJ2-7; tentative D call: TRBD1 (5 bases). Germline CDR1 SGDLS, CDR2 YYNGEE. The ends were cut back, 0 bases at V and 0 bases at J, with 13 bases in the middle. The CDR3 runs 16 residues. The CDR3 nucleotides are TGTGCCAGCAGCGTAGCGGTACAGGCGAGCTCCTACGAGCAGTACTTC. As protein: CASSVAVQASSYEQYF.

Only one count was recorded for this clone. The V gene is TRBV27, the J gene TRBJ1-1, with 7 nucleotides matching TRBD1. Germline-derived CDR1 and CDR2 are MNHEY and SMNVEV (reference sequence). The CDR3 contains 13 residues. J was trimmed by 6 bases and V by 6 bases; bases with no gene match: 7. The CDR3 reads CASSRQGRSEAFF. The CDR3 coding sequence is TGTGCCAGCAGCCGACAGGGTCGGTCTGAAGCTTTCTTT.

This clone has just a few counts. This chain joins TRBV9 and TRBJ2-1; 11 bases are a match to TRBD2. CDR1 and CDR2 from the germline V gene are SGDLS and YYNGEE. The V and J ends lost 3 bases and 9 bases, in that order; junction bases with no gene match: 8. This CDR3 is 15 amino acids long. The CDR3 reads CASSGSTSGVSEQFF. CDR3 coding DNA: TGTGCCAGCAGCGGATCGACTAGCGGGGTCTCTGAGCAGTTCTTC.

The chain combines TRBV20-1 with TRBJ2-5, with 8 bases that match TRBD1. The CDR3 covers 14 residues. Per germline, CDR1 DFQATT and CDR2 SNEGSKA (reference sequence). J gave up 4 bases and V 3 bases, and 7 bases lay outside the gene matches. Here the CDR3 reads CSASARGRGETQYF. The CDR3 DNA reads TGCAGTGCTAGTGCCAGGGGGCGCGGAGAGACCCAGTACTTC.

The table lists this clone with a count of one. DNA for the CDR3: TGTGCCAGCTCTCAAAGACAGGGGGGGAACACTGAAGCTTTCTTT. Its translation: CASSQRQGGNTEAFF. This chain uses TRBV18 with TRBJ1-1, with 9 bases aligning to TRBD1. The CDR3 runs 15 residues. V was pared by 6 bases and J by 1 base, with 6 bases of the junction left unmatched. Per the germline V gene, CDR1 is KGHSH and CDR2 is LQKENI.

This clone was seen a single time. J is TRBJ1-4 and V is TRBV6-2 or TRBV6-3; no clear D. With 4 bases removed from V and 6 bases from J, the gap between germline ends came to 12 bases. CDR1 and CDR2 (germline): MNHEY, SVGEGT. The CDR3 contains 14 residues. CDR3 coding DNA: TGTGCCAGCAGTTCAAGGACTGCGGATGAAAAACTGTTTTTT. Its translation: CASSSRTADEKLFF.

This clone was seen only a few times. V and J are TRBV28 and TRBJ1-6; 10 nucleotides line up with TRBD1. Germline CDR1 is MDHEN and CDR2 is SYDVKM. This CDR3 has 15 residues. J lost 9 bases, V lost 6 bases, and 8 bases had no gene match. CDR3 loop: CASREGTGVTSPLHF. As DNA, the CDR3 is TGTGCCAGCAGAGAGGGGACAGGGGTAACTTCACCCCTCCACTTT.

The V call is TRBV27, the J call TRBJ2-1; TRBD1 agrees at 9 bases. CDR1 and CDR2 (germline): MNHEY, SMNVEV (reference sequence). V shed 5 bases, J shed 12 bases, and the junction held 14 bases outside the gene matches. CDR3 length: 15 amino acids. This chain's CDR3 is CASSLAGTGNRGQFF. In DNA, the CDR3 is TGTGCCAGCAGTCTAGCCGGGACAGGGAACCGAGGGCAGTTCTTC.

The V gene is TRBV2, the J gene TRBJ1-2, with 7 bases lining up with TRBD1. With 6 bases clipped from V and 1 base from J, the junction kept 2 bases outside the gene matches. This CDR3 region has 13 residues. Germline V gene sequence: CDR1 SNHLY, CDR2 FYNNEI. CDR3 sequence (DNA): TGTGCCAGCAGGGGGACAGATAACTATGGCTACACCTTC. This sequence encodes CASRGTDNYGYTF.

The chain links TRBV6-6 to TRBJ2-4; TRBD2 matches 11 bases. The ends lost 7 bases at V and 6 bases at J; junction bases unmatched: 5. Germline V CDR1 and CDR2: MNHNY, SVGAGI (reference sequence). This CDR3 contains 14 residues. The CDR3 spells CASIAGGMGNIQYF. As DNA, the CDR3 is TGTGCCAGCATAGCGGGGGGGATGGGAAACATTCAGTACTTC.

This clone was counted once. The rearrangement links TRBV27 to TRBJ2-7; TRBD2 agrees at 11 bases. The length of the CDR3 is 15 residues. Germline loops: CDR1 MNHEY, CDR2 SMNVEV (reference sequence). The ends lost 3 bases at V and 4 bases at J; junction bases unmatched: 5. CDR3 nucleotides: TGTGCCAGCAGTTTCAAAACTAGCGGGGGTTACGAGCAGTACTTC. Protein: CASSFKTSGGYEQYF.

This clone was picked up a small number of times. The rearrangement joins TRBV5-1 to TRBJ2-3; TRBD1 might be the D (6 bases). The germline V gene has CDR1 SGHRS and CDR2 YFSETQ. The CDR3 contains 14 residues. V lost 5 bases to trimming and J lost 1 base, with 11 bases between them. CDR3 sequence (DNA): TGCGCCAGCAGGAAACAGGGTGGCACAGATACGCAGTATTTT. This gives the protein CASRKQGGTDTQYF.